What follows are 26 T cell receptor beta chains derived from one specimen sequenced in a study of blood T cell repertoires in COVID-19. Using immunoSEQ multiplex PCR, the repertoire was profiled, and TCRdb retains in-frame clones only, with some absent. The repertoire holds a few hundred thousand clones, with roughly 86% as singletons. The specimen was PBMCs or T cells enriched from blood (not recorded which). All receptors derive from a woman in her late teens or twenties who had recovered from COVID-19.

CDR3 region: CASSLRSGPSYTDTQYF. The CDR3 DNA is TGTGCCAGCAGCTTAAGGTCAGGGCCTTCGTACACAGATACGCAGTATTTT. This chain joins TRBV5-8 and TRBJ2-3; perhaps TRBD1 as D (5 bases). Germline V lookup: CDR1 SGHTS, CDR2 YDEGEE. The CDR3 consists of 17 residues. V lost 2 bases to trimming and J lost 2 bases, with 18 bases between them.

The chain employs TRBV10-3 and TRBJ1-5; 9 bases line up with TRBD1. CDR1 is ENHRY, CDR2 SYGVKD, per germline. CDR3 length: 14 amino acids. The ends lost 6 bases at V and 7 bases at J; junction bases unmatched: 7. CDR3 sequence (DNA): TGTGCCATCAGGCCCGGGACAGGGCAACAGCCCCAGCATTTT. Its protein product is CAIRPGTGQQPQHF.

CDR3 nucleotides: TGTGCCAGCAGCTTAGGCCTAGGGGGACAACATGAGCAGTTCTTC. It yields the protein CASSLGLGGQHEQFF. V usage is TRBV7-2 and J usage is TRBJ2-1, with D possibly matching TRBD1 (6 bases). The CDR3 runs 15 residues. In germline, CDR1 is SGHTA, CDR2 FQGNSA. Trimming cost V 1 base and J 8 bases, with 15 bases left between them.

The chain combines TRBV29-1 with TRBJ1-2; TRBD1 aligns across 9 bases. The ends lost 2 bases at V and 4 bases at J; junction bases unmatched: 17. Germline V gene data show CDR1 as SQVTM and CDR2 as ANQGSEA. The CDR3 loop spans 18 amino acids. CDR3 nucleotide sequence: TGCAGCGTTGAAATCCCCCACTCACAGGGGGCTAGGGGCTATGGCTACACCTTC. Protein: CSVEIPHSQGARGYGYTF. Drawing the rest from reference TRBV29-1 and TRBJ1-2, the complete variable domain is SAVISQKPSRDICQRGTSLTIQCQVDSQVTMMFWYRQQPGQSLTLIATANQGSEATYESGFVIDKFPISRPNLTFSTLTVSNMSPEDSSIYLCSVEIPHSQGARGYGYTFGSGTRLTVV.

On this clone itself: At one of its ends the junction is not consistent with the germline gene, which may arise from a read error. This chain uses TRBV18 with TRBJ2-7; 10 nucleotides align to TRBD1. CDR1 KGHSH and CDR2 LQKENI come from the germline V gene. The CDR3 length is 15 residues. This chain's CDR3 is CASSPLDRGRDEQYF. DNA for the CDR3: TGTGCCAGCTCCCCACTAGACAGGGGGCGTGACGAGCAGTACTTC.

This chain joins TRBV10-1 and TRBJ1-2; D call uncertain. CDR3 length: 14 residues. The V and J ends lost 2 bases and 7 bases respectively, with 14 bases between them. Germline V gene sequence: CDR1 WNHNN, CDR2 SYGVQD (reference sequence). CDR3 sequence reads: CASSEKGRVGGYTF. The DNA for the CDR3 is TGCGCCAGCAGTGAGAAAGGGAGGGTAGGTGGCTACACCTTC.

V usage is TRBV28 and J usage is TRBJ1-3; D is perhaps TRBD1 (6 bases). V shed 0 bases and J shed 2 bases, with 8 bases lying between them. Per germline, CDR1 MDHEN and CDR2 SYDVKM. The CDR3 extends over 15 amino acids. The CDR3 protein is CASSLWDSPGNTIYF. CDR3 nucleotide sequence: TGTGCCAGCAGTTTATGGGACAGCCCTGGAAACACCATATATTTT.

This chain connects TRBV20-1 to TRBJ1-1, with D perhaps matching TRBD1 (5 bases). There are 13 residues in the CDR3. The ends were cut back, 3 bases at V and 1 base at J, with 9 bases in the middle. The germline V gene has CDR1 DFQATT and CDR2 SNEGSKA (reference sequence). CDR3 sequence reads: CSASRQPNTEAFF. The CDR3 nucleotides are TGCAGTGCTAGTAGACAGCCGAACACTGAAGCTTTCTTT.

The V call is TRBV6-5, the J call TRBJ2-1, with 8 bases aligning to TRBD2. The CDR3 is 14 residues long. In germline, CDR1 is MNHEY, CDR2 SVGAGI. V was clipped by 6 bases and J by 10 bases; unmatched bases: 11. The CDR3 here is CASSRVREAGEQFF. The CDR3 nucleotides read TGTGCCAGCAGCCGGGTGCGGGAGGCTGGGGAGCAGTTCTTC.

The J gene is TRBJ2-7, the V gene TRBV28; 13 bases fit TRBD2. The CDR3 spans 16 residues. V trimming: 7 bases; J trimming: 4 bases; junction bases outside the gene matches: 10. CDR1 is MDHEN and CDR2 is SYDVKM in the germline V gene. The DNA of the CDR3 is TGTGCCAGCACTCCCCCTCGGACTAGCGGGGGTTACGAGCAGTACTTC. This gives the protein CASTPPRTSGGYEQYF.

The chain has TRBV19 and TRBJ1-2; TRBD1 matches at 7 bases. Germline assignment: CDR1 LNHDA and CDR2 SQIVND (reference sequence). The CDR3 length is 16 residues. The J segment lost 8 bases and the V segment lost 4 bases, leaving 16 bases of the junction unmatched. CDR3 in DNA: TGTGCCAGTAGTAGGACTCGGTTTCGACAGGGAGAGGGCTACACCTTC. Translation: CASSRTRFRQGEGYTF.

This sequence joins TRBV6-5 and TRBJ1-5; 8 positions match TRBD1. Looked up from germline, CDR1 is MNHEY and CDR2 is SVGAGI. V was pared by 6 bases and J by 6 bases, with 10 bases of the junction left unmatched. This CDR3 is built from 15 residues. CDR3 bases: TGTGCCAGCAGCAAGGACAGGGACGATACTCAGCCCCAGCATTTT. It translates to CASSKDRDDTQPQHF.

The chain is built from TRBV5-6 and TRBJ2-5; TRBD2 matches 7 bases. Germline-derived CDR1 and CDR2 are SGHDT and YYEEEE. V gave up 2 bases and J gave up 5 bases; unmatched junction bases: 6. The CDR3 contains 14 residues. The CDR3 reads CASSLSGTLETQYF. CDR3 sequence (DNA): TGTGCCAGCAGCTTAAGCGGGACCCTGGAGACCCAGTACTTC.

This chain links TRBV9 with TRBJ2-7, with 7 bases that match TRBD1. Germline V gene data show CDR1 as SGDLS and CDR2 as YYNGEE. The CDR3 spans 14 residues. V gave up 3 bases and J gave up 5 bases; unmatched junction bases: 8. CDR3 sequence reads: CASSARDSSNEQYF. The CDR3 DNA reads TGTGCCAGCAGCGCCCGGGACAGTAGCAACGAGCAGTACTTC.

The rearrangement uses TRBV21-1 and TRBJ2-3; the table names TRBD2, a call not compared with the DNA. TRBV21-1 is reported as a pseudogene. This CDR3 has 17 amino acids. CDR3 sequence (DNA): TGTGCCAGCAGCAAAGTTATACTAGCGGGGAACACAGATACGCAGTATTTT. Translated, it gives CASSKVILAGNTDTQYF.

In its sample, this clone was seen many times. This sequence joins TRBV6-5 and TRBJ1-2, with 8 nucleotides matching TRBD1. The junction had 6 bases not matched to a gene; V was cut back by 8 bases and J by 7 bases. The CDR3 is 12 residues long. The germline gives CDR1 MNHEY, CDR2 SVGAGI. This chain's CDR3 is CASRQGNRGYTF. CDR3 in DNA: TGTGCCAGCCGACAGGGGAATCGTGGCTACACCTTC.

CDR3 DNA sequence: TGTGCCAGCAGTGGGGCGGGAGGGCGTGTACGGGAAGACAATGAGCAGTTCTTC. This translates into CASSGAGGRVREDNEQFF. V and J are TRBV7-6 and TRBJ2-1; TRBD2 matches 9 bases. Germline V gene sequence: CDR1 SGHVS, CDR2 FNYEAQ. This CDR3 region has 18 residues. V shed 6 bases, J shed 5 bases, and the junction held 17 bases outside the gene matches. Drawing the rest from reference TRBV7-6 and TRBJ2-1, the complete variable domain is GAGVSQSPRYKVTKRGQDVALRCDPISGHVSLYWYRQALGQGPEFLTYFNYEAQQDKSGLPNDRFSAERPEGSISTLTIQRTEQRDSAMYRCASSGAGGRVREDNEQFFGPGTRLTVL.

This clone was recorded only once. The chain uses TRBV5-6 and TRBJ2-3, with TRBD1 matching over 7 bases. The V gene's germline CDR1 is SGHDT and CDR2 YYEEEE. Unmatched junction bases numbered 5, after V lost 0 bases and J lost 1 base. The CDR3 loop spans 16 amino acids. CDR3 protein: CASSLDRGMGTDTQYF. The DNA of the CDR3 is TGTGCCAGCAGCTTGGACAGGGGTATGGGCACAGATACGCAGTATTTT. The whole variable domain, filled in from reference TRBV5-6 and TRBJ2-3, reads DAGVTQSPTHLIKTRGQQVTLRCSPKSGHDTVSWYQQALGQGPQFIFQYYEEEERQRGNFPDRFSGHQFPNYSSELNVNALLLGDSALYLCASSLDRGMGTDTQYFGPGTRLTVL.

The gene calls are TRBV28 and TRBJ1-4; no clear D gene. Germline loops: CDR1 MDHEN, CDR2 SYDVKM. The CDR3 runs 13 residues. The ends were cut back, 5 bases at V and 0 bases at J, with 4 bases in the middle. The CDR3 DNA reads as TGTGCCAGCAGTCGGGCAACTAATGAAAAACTGTTTTTT. Protein: CASSRATNEKLFF.

The CDR3 nucleotides are TGTGCCAGCAGTCAGCCGGGACAGGGGTACACTGAAGCTTTCTTT. It yields the protein CASSQPGQGYTEAFF. The chain is built from TRBV6-5 and TRBJ1-1, with 10 positions matching TRBD1. Trimming removed 5 bases from V and 3 bases from J; junction bases left unmatched: 6. The CDR3 is 15 amino acids. Germline loops: CDR1 MNHEY, CDR2 SVGAGI.

This clone was seen just once. The chain employs TRBV7-9 and TRBJ2-5, with TRBD2 as a possible D gene (7 bases). In germline, CDR1 is SEHNR, CDR2 FQNEAQ (reference sequence). The CDR3 spans 13 residues. V lost 7 bases to trimming and J lost 5 bases, with 14 bases between them. The CDR3 spells CASTVGGGETQYF. DNA for the CDR3: TGTGCCAGCACCGTAGGGGGAGGGGAGACCCAGTACTTC.

This chain joins TRBV9 and TRBJ2-7; D is ambiguous. V dropped 5 bases and J dropped 3 bases, with 18 bases sitting between them. Looked up from germline, CDR1 is SGDLS and CDR2 is YYNGEE. This CDR3 has 15 amino acids. CDR3 loop: CASRTDRAPYYEQYF. CDR3 nucleotides: TGTGCCAGCAGAACAGACCGCGCTCCTTACTACGAGCAGTACTTC.

The chain has TRBV4-1 and TRBJ2-2, with 8 bases that match TRBD1. The junction had 3 bases not matched to a gene; V was cut back by 1 base and J by 2 bases. Germline values: CDR1 MGHRA, CDR2 YSYEKL. The CDR3 sequence is 16 residues long. CDR3 sequence reads: CASSQAQGANTGELFF. CDR3 coding DNA: TGCGCCAGCAGCCAAGCGCAGGGGGCCAACACCGGGGAGCTGTTTTTT.

J is TRBJ2-1 and V is TRBV7-9; TRBD1 matches 9 bases. The CDR3 loop spans 15 amino acids. Per germline, CDR1 SEHNR and CDR2 FQNEAQ (reference sequence). Trimming cost V 3 bases and J 8 bases; bases outside gene matches: 8. The CDR3 sequence: CASSLLDRGNHEQFF. CDR3 coding DNA: TGTGCCAGCAGCTTGCTGGACAGGGGTAACCATGAGCAGTTCTTC.

CDR3 DNA sequence: TGTGCCAGCAGTTTACCCCCTGGGGCAGGGGATGATGAAAAACTGTTTTTT. It translates to CASSLPPGAGDDEKLFF. V is TRBV28 and J is TRBJ1-4; tentatively, D is TRBD1 (6 bases). CDR3 length: 17 residues. Trimming pared 2 bases from V and 6 bases from J, leaving 19 bases between. Germline lookup yields CDR1 MDHEN and CDR2 SYDVKM.

In regard to this clone: The identical CDR3 is also encoded by other nucleotide sequences in the sample. The chain has TRBV28 and TRBJ1-2; D is possibly TRBD1 (5 bases). The V gene lost 11 bases and the J gene lost 2 bases, with 9 bases spanning the gap. The CDR3 is 11 amino acids. CDR1 and CDR2 from the germline V gene are MDHEN and SYDVKM. The CDR3 sequence is CASQGNYGYTF. DNA of the CDR3: TGTGCCTCCCAGGGAAACTATGGCTACACCTTC.